These T cell receptor beta chains were read from a single sample in a study of blood T cell repertoires in COVID-19. Clones were sequenced by immunoSEQ multiplex PCR, and TCRdb holds only the in-frame ones, with some missing. The data hold roughly 500,000 clones, with approximately 83% observed a single time. Sequences were obtained from peripheral blood. These receptors were taken from a human donor in a cohort sampled during active COVID-19. CDR3s include the opening cysteine and the closing phenylalanine or tryptophan. Fields, in order: clone size, V gene, CDR3 protein. Expanded clones get a size class; other rows say once, few or many, or leave the size out.

once,TRBV19,CASSIAQGRGTEAFF
NA,TRBV5-4,CASSLAGGEKLFF
once,TRBV19,CASNWDRGKLRYEQYF
NA,TRBV5-5,CASSSQYEQYF
NA,TRBV19,CASSEAFLLDTQYF
NA,TRBV14,CASSRLAGDSYEQYF
few,TRBV11-1,CASSDRAGANVLTF
NA,TRBV29-1,CSVVDQGEKLFF
NA,TRBV28,CASSSPPGQGGTEAFF
NA,TRBV5-1,CASSLGPEGLGYTF
NA,TRBV30,CAWERGASTDTQYF
many,TRBV28,CASRRGQGSFLQAFF
NA,TRBV7-3,CASSPQTSKFTYNEQFF
NA,TRBV9,CASSPQGVSTDTQYF
NA,TRBV6-2/TRBV6-3,CASSVGTSGRVSLYNEQFF
NA,TRBV29-1,CSVSGGENQPQHF
few,TRBV6-5,CASRPPGVYEQYF
NA,TRBV15,CATSRESGGDEQYF
few,TRBV7-9,CASSSPANTGELFF
once,TRBV6-1,CATSTTGHANYGYTF